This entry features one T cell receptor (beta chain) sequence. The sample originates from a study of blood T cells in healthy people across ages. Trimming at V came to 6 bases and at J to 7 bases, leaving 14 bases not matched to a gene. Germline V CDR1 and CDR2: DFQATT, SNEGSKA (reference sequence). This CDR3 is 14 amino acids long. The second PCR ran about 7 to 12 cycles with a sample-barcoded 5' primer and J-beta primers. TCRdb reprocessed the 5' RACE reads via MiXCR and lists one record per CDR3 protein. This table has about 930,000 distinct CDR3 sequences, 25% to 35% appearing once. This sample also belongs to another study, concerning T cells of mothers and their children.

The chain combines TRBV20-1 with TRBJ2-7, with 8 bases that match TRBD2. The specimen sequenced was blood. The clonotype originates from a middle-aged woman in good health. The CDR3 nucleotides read TGCAGTGCCGCGGAGCGGGGGAGATACAATGAGCAGTACTTC. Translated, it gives CSAAERGRYNEQYF.